What follows is one TCR beta chain and its context. Its specificity is not known. Germline values: CDR1 WSHSY, CDR2 SAAADI. The CDR3 consists of 14 residues. V lost 6 bases to trimming and J lost 9 bases; unmatched junction nucleotides: 8. Time point of the sample: newly diagnosed GD, antithyroid drugs for less than 3 months. PBMC RNA was the source of the TCR library. The sample belongs to a study of regulatory T cells in long-lasting Graves disease. Study-level results: Relative to newly diagnosed Graves' patients, persistent ones had lower TCR diversity.

For TCR beta, libraries came from iRepertoire HTBI primers and Arm-PCR of CDR3 regions. TCRdb itself ran the multiplex PCR reads through MiXCR, one entry per CDR3 protein. The table has approximately 440,000 distinct CDR3 sequences, around 15% seen once. These same records also appear under a second study, on T cells in Graves' hyperthyroidism and ophthalmopathy. From that report: First-round RT-PCR targeting the TCR CDR3 was performed with the HTBI primer set. Within blood appeared most thyroid clonotypes that had expanded above 0.001.

The rearrangement links TRBV10-2 to TRBJ2-1; the match to TRBD2 covers 10 bases. The receptor was derived from a man in his forties with Graves disease. The specimen was peripheral blood mononuclear cells (PBMCs), collected at new diagnosis, from a patient treated with antithyroid drugs. The CDR3 loop reads CASSQLAGYAEQFF. DNA of the CDR3: TGCGCCAGCAGCCAACTAGCGGGATATGCTGAGCAGTTCTTC.